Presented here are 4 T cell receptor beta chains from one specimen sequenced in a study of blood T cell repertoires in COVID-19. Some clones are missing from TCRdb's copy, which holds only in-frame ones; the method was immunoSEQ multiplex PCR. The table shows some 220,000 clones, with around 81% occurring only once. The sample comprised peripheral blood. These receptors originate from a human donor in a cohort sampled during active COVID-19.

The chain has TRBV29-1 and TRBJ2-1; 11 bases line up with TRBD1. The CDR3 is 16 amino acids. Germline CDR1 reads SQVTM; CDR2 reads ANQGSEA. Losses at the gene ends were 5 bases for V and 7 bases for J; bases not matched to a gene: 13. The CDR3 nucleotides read TGCAGCGTTAATTTCGTAAGGGACAGGGGGAGGAATGAGCAGTTCTTC. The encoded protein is CSVNFVRDRGRNEQFF.

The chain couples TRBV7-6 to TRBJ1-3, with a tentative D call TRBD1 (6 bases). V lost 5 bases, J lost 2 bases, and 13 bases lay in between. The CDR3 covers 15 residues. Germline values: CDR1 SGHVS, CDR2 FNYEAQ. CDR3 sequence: CASSAYRDPGNTIYF. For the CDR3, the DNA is TGTGCCAGCAGCGCATACAGGGATCCTGGAAACACCATATATTTT.

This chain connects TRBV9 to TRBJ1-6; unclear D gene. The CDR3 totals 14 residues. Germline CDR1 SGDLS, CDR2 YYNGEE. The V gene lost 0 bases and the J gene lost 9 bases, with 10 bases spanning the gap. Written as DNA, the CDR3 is TGTGCCAGCAGCGTAGGGCAGTCAAGTTCACCCCTCCACTTT. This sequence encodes CASSVGQSSSPLHF. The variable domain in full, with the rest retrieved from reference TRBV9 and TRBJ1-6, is DSGVTQTPKHLITATGQRVTLRCSPRSGDLSVYWYQQSLDQGLQFLIQYYNGEERAKGNILERFSAQQFPDLHSELNLSSLELGDSALYFCASSVGQSSSPLHFGNGTRLTVT.

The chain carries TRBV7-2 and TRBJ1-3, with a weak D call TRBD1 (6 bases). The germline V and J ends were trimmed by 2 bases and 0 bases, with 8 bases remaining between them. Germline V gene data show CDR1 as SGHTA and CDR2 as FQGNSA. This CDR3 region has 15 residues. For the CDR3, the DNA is TGTGCCAGCAGCTTAACAGGGAACTCTGGAAACACCATATATTTT. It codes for CASSLTGNSGNTIYF.